The source of this TCR beta chain is a study of blood T cell repertoires in COVID-19. Study-wide background: The United States, Italy and Spain supplied acute and convalescent COVID-19 samples. T cells, B-cell-depleted T cells, or PBMCs supplied cDNA or gDNA.

CDR1 is LNHDA, CDR2 SQIVND, per germline (reference sequence). Trimming left V 8 bases short and J 0 bases short, with 11 bases between. CDR3 length: 14 amino acids. In the source study's methods: It was from reference gene primer amplification that nucleated cell counts were estimated. Measured with immunoSEQ multiplex PCR; TCRdb has only the in-frame clones, and not every one. That table furnishes V, J and clone size, whereas the DNA furnished D and trimming. The profile shows 150,000 or so clones, about 80% of them singletons. The receptor was derived from a human donor in a cohort sampled during active COVID-19. The specimen sequenced was peripheral blood. The J gene is TRBJ1-5, the V gene TRBV19; D unresolved. Written as DNA, the CDR3 is TGTGCCAGTTCCTACGACATTAGCAATCAGCCCCAGCATTTT. Amino acids: CASSYDISNQPQHF.